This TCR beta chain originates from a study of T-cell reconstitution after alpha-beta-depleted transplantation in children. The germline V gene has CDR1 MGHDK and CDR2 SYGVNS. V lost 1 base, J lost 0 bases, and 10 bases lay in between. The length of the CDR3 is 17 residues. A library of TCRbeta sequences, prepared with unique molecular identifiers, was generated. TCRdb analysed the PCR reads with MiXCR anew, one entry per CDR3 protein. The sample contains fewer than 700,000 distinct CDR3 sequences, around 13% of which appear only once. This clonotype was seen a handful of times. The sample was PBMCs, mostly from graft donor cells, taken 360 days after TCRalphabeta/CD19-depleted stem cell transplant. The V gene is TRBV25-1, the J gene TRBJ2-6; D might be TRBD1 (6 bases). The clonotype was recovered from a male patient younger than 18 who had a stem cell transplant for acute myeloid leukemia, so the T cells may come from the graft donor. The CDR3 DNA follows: TGTGCCAGCAGTGAATTGGGACACCCCTCTGGGGCCAACGTCCTGACTTTC. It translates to CASSELGHPSGANVLTF.